The entry below describes one TCR beta chain. Its antigen is still unknown. This sample stems from a study of T cells expressing NK-cell markers. Study background: Cells sorted as CD3+CD56+NKG2C+, CD3+CD56+NKG2C- and CD3+CD56-NKG2C+ T cells supplied the TCR beta repertoires. Of eight sequenced donors, seven were HCMV-seropositive and one HCMV-seronegative. Study results and caveats: CD8+ T cells in over five donors included dominant NKG2C+ clonotypes at roughly 1.0-8%.

This CDR3 has 16 amino acids. Germline CDR1 reads MNHEY; CDR2 reads SMNVEV (reference sequence). Generation of TCR beta cDNA was performed by 5'RACE template switching incorporating UMIs. TCRdb reprocessed the 5' RACE reads, keeping one entry per CDR3 protein, no DNA. This sample contains some 120,000 distinct CDR3 sequences. The V and J genes are TRBV27 and TRBJ2-5; TCRdb calls TRBD1, which cannot be checked without DNA. The clonotype originates from a woman between 18 and 70 years old in good health. The material sequenced was blood T cells: a sorted CD56 or NKG2C T cell subset, CD4+ or CD8+ T cells, or bulk PBMC T cells (not recorded which). The CDR3 loop reads CASSFGAGGQQETQYF.